Given below is one T cell receptor (beta chain) in context. The data stem from a study of blood T cell repertoires in COVID-19. Across the study: Nucleic acid was either cDNA or gDNA, and it came from T cells, B-cell-depleted T cells, or PBMCs.

The trim removed 2 bases at V and 5 bases at J, leaving 7 bases unmatched. The CDR3 is made up of 15 amino acids. The germline CDR1 and CDR2 sequences are SGHRS and YFSETQ. In the authors' workflow: Amplification of reference gene primers was used by the study to estimate nucleated cell counts. TCRdb's copy holds only in-frame clones and misses some; the assay was immunoSEQ multiplex PCR. The V and J calls and clone size come from that table; D and trimming were worked out from the DNA. The table shows about 73,000 clones, with approximately 80% occurring only once. The TCR comes from an elderly man with active or convalescent COVID-19. Sequences were obtained from peripheral blood. The chain links TRBV5-1 to TRBJ1-5; the match to TRBD1 covers 7 bases. CDR3 coding DNA: TGCGCCAGCAGCTTTACAGGGGCCCCGGATCAGCCCCAGCATTTT. Protein product: CASSFTGAPDQPQHF.